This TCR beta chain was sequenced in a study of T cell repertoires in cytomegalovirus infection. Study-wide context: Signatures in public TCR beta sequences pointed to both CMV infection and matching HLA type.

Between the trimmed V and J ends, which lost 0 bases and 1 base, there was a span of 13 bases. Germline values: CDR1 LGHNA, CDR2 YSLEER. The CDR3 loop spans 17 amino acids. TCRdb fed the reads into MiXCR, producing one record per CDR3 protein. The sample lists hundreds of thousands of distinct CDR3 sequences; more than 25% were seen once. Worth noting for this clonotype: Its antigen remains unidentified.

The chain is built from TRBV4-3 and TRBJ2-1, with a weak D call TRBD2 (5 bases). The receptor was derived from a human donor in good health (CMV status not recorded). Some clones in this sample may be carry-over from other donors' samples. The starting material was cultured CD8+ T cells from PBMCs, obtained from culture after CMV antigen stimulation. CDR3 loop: CASSQEGAYSSYNEQFF. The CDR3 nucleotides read TGCGCCAGCAGCCAAGAGGGAGCTTATAGTTCCTACAATGAGCAGTTCTTC.